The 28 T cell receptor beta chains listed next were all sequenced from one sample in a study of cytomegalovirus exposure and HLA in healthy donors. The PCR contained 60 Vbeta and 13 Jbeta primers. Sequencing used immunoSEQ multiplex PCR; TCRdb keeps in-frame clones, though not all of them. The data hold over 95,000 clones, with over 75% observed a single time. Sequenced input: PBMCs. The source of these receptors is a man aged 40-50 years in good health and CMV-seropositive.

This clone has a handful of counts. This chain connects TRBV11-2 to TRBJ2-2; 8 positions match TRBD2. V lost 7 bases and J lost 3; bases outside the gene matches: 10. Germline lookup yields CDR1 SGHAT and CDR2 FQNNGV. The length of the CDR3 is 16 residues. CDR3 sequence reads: CASTNPGLGDTGELFF. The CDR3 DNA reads TGTGCCAGCACAAATCCGGGACTAGGAGACACCGGGGAGCTGTTTTTT. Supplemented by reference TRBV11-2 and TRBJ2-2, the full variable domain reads EAGVAQSPRYKIIEKRQSVAFWCNPISGHATLYWYQQILGQGPKLLIQFQNNGVVDDSQLPKDRFSAERLKGVDSTLKIQPAKLEDSAVYLCASTNPGLGDTGELFFGEGSRLTVL.

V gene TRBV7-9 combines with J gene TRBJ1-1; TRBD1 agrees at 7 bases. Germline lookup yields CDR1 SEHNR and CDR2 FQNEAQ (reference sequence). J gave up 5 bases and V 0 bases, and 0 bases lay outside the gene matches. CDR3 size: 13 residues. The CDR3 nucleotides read TGTGCCAGCAGCTTAGCGACAGGGACTGAAGCTTTCTTT. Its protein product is CASSLATGTEAFF.

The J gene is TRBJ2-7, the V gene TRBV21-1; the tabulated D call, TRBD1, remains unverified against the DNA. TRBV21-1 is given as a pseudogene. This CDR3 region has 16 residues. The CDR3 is CASSKALQGSSYEQYF. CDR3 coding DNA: TGTGCCAGCAGCAAAGCGCTCCAGGGATCGTCCTACGAGCAGTACTTC.

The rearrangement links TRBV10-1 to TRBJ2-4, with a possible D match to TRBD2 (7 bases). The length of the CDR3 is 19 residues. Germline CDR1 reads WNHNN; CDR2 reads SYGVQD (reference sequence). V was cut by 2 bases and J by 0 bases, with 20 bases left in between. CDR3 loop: CASSEGRGGRRLAKNIQYF. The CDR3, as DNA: TGCGCCAGCAGTGAGGGCAGGGGAGGGAGGCGTCTAGCCAAAAACATTCAGTACTTC.

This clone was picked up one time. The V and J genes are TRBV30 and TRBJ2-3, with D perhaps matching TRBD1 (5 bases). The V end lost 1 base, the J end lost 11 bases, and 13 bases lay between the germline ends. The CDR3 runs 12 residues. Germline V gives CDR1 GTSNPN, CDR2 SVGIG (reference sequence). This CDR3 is CAWSDAGPRQYF. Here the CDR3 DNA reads TGTGCCTGGAGTGACGCAGGGCCGCGGCAGTATTTT.

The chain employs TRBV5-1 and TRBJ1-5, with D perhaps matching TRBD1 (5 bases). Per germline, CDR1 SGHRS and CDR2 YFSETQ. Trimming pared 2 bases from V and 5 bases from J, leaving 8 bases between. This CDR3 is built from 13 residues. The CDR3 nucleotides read TGCGCCAGCAGCTTAGGGGTCGATCAGCCCCAGCATTTT. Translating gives CASSLGVDQPQHF. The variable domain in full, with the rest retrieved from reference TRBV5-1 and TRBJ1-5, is KAGVTQTPRYLIKTRGQQVTLSCSPISGHRSVSWYQQTPGQGLQFLFEYFSETQRNKGNFPGRFSGRQFSNSRSEMNVSTLELGDSALYLCASSLGVDQPQHFGDGTRLSIL.

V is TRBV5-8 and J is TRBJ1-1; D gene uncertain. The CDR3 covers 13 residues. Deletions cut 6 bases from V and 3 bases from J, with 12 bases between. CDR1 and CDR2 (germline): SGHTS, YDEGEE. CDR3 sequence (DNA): TGTGCCAGCATTCTTTCGGTGGACACTGAAGCTTTCTTT. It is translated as CASILSVDTEAFF. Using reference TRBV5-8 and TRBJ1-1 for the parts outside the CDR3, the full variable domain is EAGVTQSPTHLIKTRGQQATLRCSPISGHTSVYWYQQALGLGLQFLLWYDEGEERNRGNFPPRFSGRQFPNYSSELNVNALELEDSALYLCASILSVDTEAFFGQGTRLTVV.

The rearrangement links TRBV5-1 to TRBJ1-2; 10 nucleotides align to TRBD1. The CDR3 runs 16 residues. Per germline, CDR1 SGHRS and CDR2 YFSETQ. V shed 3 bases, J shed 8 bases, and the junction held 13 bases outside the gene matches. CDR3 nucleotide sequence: TGCGCCAGCAGCTGGGACAATGGACAGGGGGTTGGAGGCTACACCTTC. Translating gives CASSWDNGQGVGGYTF. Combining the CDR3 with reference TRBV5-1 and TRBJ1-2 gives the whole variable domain KAGVTQTPRYLIKTRGQQVTLSCSPISGHRSVSWYQQTPGQGLQFLFEYFSETQRNKGNFPGRFSGRQFSNSRSEMNVSTLELGDSALYLCASSWDNGQGVGGYTFGSGTRLTVV.

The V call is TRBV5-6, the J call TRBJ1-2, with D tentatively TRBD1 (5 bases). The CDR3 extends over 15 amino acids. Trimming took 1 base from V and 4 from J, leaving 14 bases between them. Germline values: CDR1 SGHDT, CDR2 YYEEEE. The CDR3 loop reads CASSLYGGTGYGYTF. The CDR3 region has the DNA TGTGCCAGCAGCTTGTATGGGGGGACTGGCTATGGCTACACCTTC.

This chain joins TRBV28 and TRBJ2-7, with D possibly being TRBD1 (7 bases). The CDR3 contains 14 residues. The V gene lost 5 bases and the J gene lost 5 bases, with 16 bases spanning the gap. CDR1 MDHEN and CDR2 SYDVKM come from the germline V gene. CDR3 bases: TGTGCCAGCAGTCCCCGCGGAGGGGGCAACGAGCAGTACTTC. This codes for CASSPRGGGNEQYF. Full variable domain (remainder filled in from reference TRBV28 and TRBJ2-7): DVKVTQSSRYLVKRTGEKVFLECVQDMDHENMFWYRQDPGLGLRLIYFSYDVKMKEKGDIPEGYSVSREKKERFSLILESASTNQTSMYLCASSPRGGGNEQYFGPGTRLTVT.

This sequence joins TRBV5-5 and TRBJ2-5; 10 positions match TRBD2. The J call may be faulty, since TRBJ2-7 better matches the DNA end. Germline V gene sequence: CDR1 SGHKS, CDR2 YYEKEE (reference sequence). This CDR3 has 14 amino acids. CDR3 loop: CASSWTSGSYEQYF. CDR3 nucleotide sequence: TGTGCCAGCAGCTGGACTAGCGGCTCCTACGAGCAGTACTTC.

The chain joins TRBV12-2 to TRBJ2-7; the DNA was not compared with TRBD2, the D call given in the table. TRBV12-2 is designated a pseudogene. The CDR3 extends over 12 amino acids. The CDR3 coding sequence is TGTGCAAGTACCACTAGCGGGGTCGAGCAGTACTTC. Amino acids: CASTTSGVEQYF.

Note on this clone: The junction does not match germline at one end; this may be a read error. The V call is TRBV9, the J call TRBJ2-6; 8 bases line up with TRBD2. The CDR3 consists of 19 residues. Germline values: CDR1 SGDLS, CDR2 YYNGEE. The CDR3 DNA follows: TGTGCCAGCAGCGCTCGTAAGAGTAGCGGGGACTCTGGGGCCAACGGCCTGACTTTC. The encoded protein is CASSARKSSGDSGANGLTF.

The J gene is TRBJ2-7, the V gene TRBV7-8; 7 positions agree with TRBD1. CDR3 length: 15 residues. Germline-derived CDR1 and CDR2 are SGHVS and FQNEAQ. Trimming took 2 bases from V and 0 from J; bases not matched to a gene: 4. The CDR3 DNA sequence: TGTGCCAGCAGCTTAAGGGGGCAGAGCTCCTACGAGCAGTACTTC. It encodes CASSLRGQSSYEQYF.

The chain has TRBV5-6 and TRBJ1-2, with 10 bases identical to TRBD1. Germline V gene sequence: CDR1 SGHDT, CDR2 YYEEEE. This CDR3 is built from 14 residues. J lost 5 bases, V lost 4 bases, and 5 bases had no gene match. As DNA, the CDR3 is TGTGCCAGCAGCCTGGACAGGGGGATATATGGCTACACCTTC. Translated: CASSLDRGIYGYTF. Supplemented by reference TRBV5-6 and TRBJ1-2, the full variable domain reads DAGVTQSPTHLIKTRGQQVTLRCSPKSGHDTVSWYQQALGQGPQFIFQYYEEEERQRGNFPDRFSGHQFPNYSSELNVNALLLGDSALYLCASSLDRGIYGYTFGSGTRLTVV.

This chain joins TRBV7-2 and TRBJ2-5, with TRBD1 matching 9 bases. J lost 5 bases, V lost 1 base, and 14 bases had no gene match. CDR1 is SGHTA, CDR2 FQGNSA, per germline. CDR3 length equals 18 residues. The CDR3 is CASSLGLGYRGQDETQYF. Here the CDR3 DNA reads TGTGCCAGCAGCTTAGGTTTAGGTTACAGGGGGCAGGATGAGACCCAGTACTTC.

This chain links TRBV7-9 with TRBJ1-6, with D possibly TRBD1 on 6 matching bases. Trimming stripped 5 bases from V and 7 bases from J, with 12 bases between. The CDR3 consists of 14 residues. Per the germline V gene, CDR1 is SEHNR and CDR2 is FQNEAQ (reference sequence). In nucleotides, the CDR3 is TGTGCCAGCAGCGTCGGACAGACAAATTCACCCCTCCACTTT. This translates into CASSVGQTNSPLHF.

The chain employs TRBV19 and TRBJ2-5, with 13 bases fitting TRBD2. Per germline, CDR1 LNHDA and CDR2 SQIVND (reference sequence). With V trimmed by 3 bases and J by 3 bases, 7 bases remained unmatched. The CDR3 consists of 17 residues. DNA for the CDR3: TGTGCCAGTAGTATCTACGGGACTAGCGGGGAAAAAGAGACCCAGTACTTC. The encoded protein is CASSIYGTSGEKETQYF.

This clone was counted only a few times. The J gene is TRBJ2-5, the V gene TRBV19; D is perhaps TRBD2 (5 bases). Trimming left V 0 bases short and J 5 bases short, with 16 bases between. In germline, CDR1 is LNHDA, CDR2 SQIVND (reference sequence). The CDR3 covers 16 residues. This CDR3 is CASSIDWSSSWETQYF. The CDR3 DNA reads TGTGCCAGTAGTATAGATTGGTCTAGCTCCTGGGAGACCCAGTACTTC.

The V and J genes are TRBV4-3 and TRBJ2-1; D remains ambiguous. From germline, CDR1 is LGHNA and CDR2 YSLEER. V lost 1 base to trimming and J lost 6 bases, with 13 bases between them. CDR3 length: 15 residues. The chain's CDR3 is CASSQGNAPSNEQFF. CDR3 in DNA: TGCGCCAGCAGCCAAGGTAACGCACCCAGCAATGAGCAGTTCTTC.

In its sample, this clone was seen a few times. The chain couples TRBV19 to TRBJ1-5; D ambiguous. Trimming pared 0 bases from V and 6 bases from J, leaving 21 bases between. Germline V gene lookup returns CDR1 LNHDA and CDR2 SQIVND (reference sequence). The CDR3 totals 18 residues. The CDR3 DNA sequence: TGTGCCAGTAGTATAGATCTATCCCACGGTGCCAATACTCAGCCCCAGCATTTT. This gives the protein CASSIDLSHGANTQPQHF.

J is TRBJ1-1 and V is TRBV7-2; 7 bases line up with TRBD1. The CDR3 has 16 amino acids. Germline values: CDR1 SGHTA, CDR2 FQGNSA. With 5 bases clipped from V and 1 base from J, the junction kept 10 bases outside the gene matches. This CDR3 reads CASSPRPGQRNTEAFF. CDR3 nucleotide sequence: TGTGCCAGCAGCCCCCGCCCGGGACAGAGGAACACTGAAGCTTTCTTT.

The CDR3 DNA reads as TGCGCCAGCAGCCAAGTCCTTGACACTGAAGCTTTCTTT. As protein: CASSQVLDTEAFF. The chain combines TRBV4-3 with TRBJ1-1, with unresolved D. V lost 1 base to trimming and J lost 3 bases, with 6 bases between them. CDR1 and CDR2 from the germline V gene are LGHNA and YSLEER. The CDR3 runs 13 residues.

In nucleotides, the CDR3 is TGTGCCAGTAGAACGACTAGCTTGGACACCGGGGAGCTGTTTTTT. Its translation: CASRTTSLDTGELFF. V usage is TRBV19 and J usage is TRBJ2-2; 7 positions agree with TRBD2. Per germline, CDR1 LNHDA and CDR2 SQIVND (reference sequence). V was clipped by 6 bases and J by 3 bases; unmatched bases: 7. CDR3 length: 15 residues.

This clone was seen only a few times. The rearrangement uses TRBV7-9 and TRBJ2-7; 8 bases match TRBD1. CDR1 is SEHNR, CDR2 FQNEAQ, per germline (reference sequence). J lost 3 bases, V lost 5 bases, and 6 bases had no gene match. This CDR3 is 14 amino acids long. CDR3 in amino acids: CASSEGTGNYEQYF. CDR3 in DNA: TGTGCCAGCAGCGAAGGGACAGGAAACTACGAGCAGTACTTC.

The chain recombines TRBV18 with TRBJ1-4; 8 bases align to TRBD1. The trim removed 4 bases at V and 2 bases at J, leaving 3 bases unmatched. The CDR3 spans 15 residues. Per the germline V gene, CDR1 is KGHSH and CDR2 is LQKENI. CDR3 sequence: CASSLRTGTNEKLFF. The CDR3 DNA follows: TGTGCCAGCTCACTCAGGACAGGGACTAATGAAAAACTGTTTTTT. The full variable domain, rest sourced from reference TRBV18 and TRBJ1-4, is NAGVMQNPRHLVRRRGQEARLRCSPMKGHSHVYWYRQLPEEGLKFMVYLQKENIIDESGMPKERFSAEFPKEGPSILRIQQVVRGDSAAYFCASSLRTGTNEKLFFGSGTQLSVL.

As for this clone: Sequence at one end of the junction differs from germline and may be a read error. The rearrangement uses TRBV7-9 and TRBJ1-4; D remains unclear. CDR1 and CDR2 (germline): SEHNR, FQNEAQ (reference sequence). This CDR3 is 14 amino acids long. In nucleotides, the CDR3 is TGTTCCAGCAGCCGTAGCTTCACCTCCGAAAAACTGTTTTTT. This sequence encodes CSSSRSFTSEKLFF.

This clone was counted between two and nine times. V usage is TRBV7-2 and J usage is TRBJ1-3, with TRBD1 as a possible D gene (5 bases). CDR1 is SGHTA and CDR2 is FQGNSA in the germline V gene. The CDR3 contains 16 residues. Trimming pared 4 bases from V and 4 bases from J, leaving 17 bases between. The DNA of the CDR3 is TGTGCCAGCAGCTCTACGGGGGGGTATTTCGGAAACACCATATATTTT. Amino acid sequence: CASSSTGGYFGNTIYF.